Listed here is a single TCR beta chain. The CDR3 runs to 15 residues. The germline CDR1 and CDR2 sequences are MDHEN and SYDVKM. The trim removed 11 bases at V and 4 bases at J, leaving 12 bases unmatched. Each subset's genomic DNA was split evenly across several immunoSEQ plates. DNA at about 210 ng, tens of thousands of T cell genomes, went into sorted-subset replicate PCRs. The table came from immunoSEQ multiplex PCR; TCRdb's copy has only in-frame clones and leaves some out. The table includes about 600,000 clones, about 95% detected once. This sample was taken from a study of shared clonotypes between healthy human individuals. CD45RO-negative, CCR7-selected cells formed the naive CD8 fraction, which excluded terminally differentiated effector memory CD45RA+ cells.

The gene calls are TRBV28 and TRBJ2-1; 9 nucleotides align to TRBD2. This receptor was obtained from a woman aged 30 to 39 in good health. The sequenced sample was naive CD8+ T cells sorted from blood. CDR3 nucleotides: TGTGCCGGATCCCCTAGCGGGATGCGATACAATGAGCAGTTCTTC. It translates to CAGSPSGMRYNEQFF.